The 8 T cell receptor beta chains listed next were all sequenced from one sample in a study of vaccination effects on CD4 cells after COVID-19. Antigens for these TCRs are unknown. Viral peptide pool expansion of antigen-specific CD4+ T cells preceded sequencing in the ViraFEST assay. The culture ran for approximately 9 days before CD4+ T cells were isolated. Data came from immunoSEQ multiplex PCR; TCRdb stores just in-frame clones and leaves some out. The sample has about 14,000 clones, over 65% seen once. Material: CD4+ T cells from PBMCs cultured with HCoV-229E spike peptides, obtained before COVID-19 vaccination. These receptor sequences come from a human donor who received a COVID-19 vaccine.

In this sample, this clone turned up a few times. The chain combines TRBV27 with TRBJ1-2, with no clear D. The V gene's germline CDR1 is MNHEY and CDR2 SMNVEV (reference sequence). V lost 3 bases, J lost 4 bases, and 12 bases lay in between. The CDR3 runs to 14 residues. This CDR3 is CASSLSPTSYGYTF. CDR3 sequence (DNA): TGTGCCAGCAGTTTGTCCCCGACTTCCTATGGCTACACCTTC.

CDR3 nucleotide sequence: TGTGCCAGCAAGGCGGGAGGTGGCACAGATACGCAGTATTTT. Amino acid sequence: CASKAGGGTDTQYF. The chain recombines TRBV3-1 (or the pseudogene TRBV3-2) with TRBJ2-3; 8 bases are a match to TRBD2. The CDR3 extends over 14 amino acids. CDR1 LGHDT and CDR2 YNNKEL come from the germline V gene (reference sequence). The V gene end was trimmed by 7 bases and the J gene end by 1 base; junction bases not matched to a gene: 4.

This clone was counted a single time. The genes are TRBV6-2 or TRBV6-3 and TRBJ2-7, with 14 bases matching TRBD2. The CDR3 sequence is 15 residues long. J was trimmed by 12 bases and V by 0 bases; bases with no gene match: 7. Germline V gene data show CDR1 as MNHEY and CDR2 as SVGEGT. Written as DNA, the CDR3 is TGTGCCAGCAGTTACTCCCCGGGACTAGCGGGAGTAATGTACTTC. Residues: CASSYSPGLAGVMYF.

J is TRBJ1-5 and V is TRBV12-3 or TRBV12-4; 8 bases match TRBD1. Unmatched junction bases numbered 2, after V lost 3 bases and J lost 7 bases. The CDR3 spans 13 residues. In nucleotides, the CDR3 is TGTGCCAGCAGTTTCCAGGGGGCACAGCCCCAGCATTTT. This codes for CASSFQGAQPQHF.

The rearrangement uses TRBV29-1 and TRBJ1-1; maybe TRBD1 (5 bases). The CDR3 loop spans 13 amino acids. The V gene lost 4 bases and the J gene lost 2 bases, with 11 bases spanning the gap. In germline, CDR1 is SQVTM, CDR2 ANQGSEA. CDR3 nucleotide sequence: TGCAGCGTTGGAGAGGGGTACAACACTGAAGCTTTCTTT. The encoded protein is CSVGEGYNTEAFF. The full variable domain, in which reference TRBV29-1 and TRBJ1-1 provide the parts outside the CDR3, is SAVISQKPSRDICQRGTSLTIQCQVDSQVTMMFWYRQQPGQSLTLIATANQGSEATYESGFVIDKFPISRPNLTFSTLTVSNMSPEDSSIYLCSVGEGYNTEAFFGQGTRLTVV.

The gene calls are TRBV5-1 and TRBJ1-1; D perhaps matches TRBD1 (6 bases). The CDR3 length is 14 residues. Germline CDR1 SGHRS, CDR2 YFSETQ. The ends were cut back, 3 bases at V and 5 bases at J, with 14 bases in the middle. CDR3 loop: CASSYTQTGTEAFF. The DNA for the CDR3 is TGCGCCAGCAGCTACACACAGACAGGAACTGAAGCTTTCTTT.

This clone occurred a few times. This chain links TRBV18 with TRBJ1-1; D is ambiguous. The CDR3 is made up of 12 amino acids. CDR1 is KGHSH and CDR2 is LQKENI in the germline V gene. Deletions cut 6 bases from V and 10 bases from J, with 15 bases between. CDR3 residues: CASSEVEGGAFF. In DNA, the CDR3 is TGTGCCAGCTCCGAGGTCGAGGGAGGAGCTTTCTTT.

The V call is TRBV6-5, the J call TRBJ2-1; TRBD1 is a possible D gene (6 bases). In germline, CDR1 is MNHEY, CDR2 SVGAGI. The CDR3 is 16 residues long. The V end was cut by 2 bases, the J end by 6 bases, with 17 bases between. In DNA form, the CDR3 reads TGTGCCAGCAGTTACACGGGGACACTACTAGGCAATGAGCAGTTCTTC. Translating gives CASSYTGTLLGNEQFF.